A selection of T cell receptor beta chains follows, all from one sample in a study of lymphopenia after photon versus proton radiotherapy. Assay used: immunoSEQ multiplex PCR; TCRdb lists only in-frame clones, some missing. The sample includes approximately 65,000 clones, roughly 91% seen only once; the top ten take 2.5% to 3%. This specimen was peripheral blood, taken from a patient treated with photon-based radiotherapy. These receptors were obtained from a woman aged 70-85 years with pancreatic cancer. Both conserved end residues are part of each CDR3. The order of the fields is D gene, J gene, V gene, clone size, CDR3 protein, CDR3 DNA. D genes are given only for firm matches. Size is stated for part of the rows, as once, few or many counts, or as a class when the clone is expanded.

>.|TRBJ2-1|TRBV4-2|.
CASSQEKLTPEQFF
TGTGCCAGCAGCCAAGAAAAGCTCACCCCTGAGCAGTTCTTC
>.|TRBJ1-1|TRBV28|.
CASSPTGNTEAFF
TGTGCCAGCAGTCCTACAGGGAACACTGAAGCTTTCTTT
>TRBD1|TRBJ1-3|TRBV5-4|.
CASSTGTATSGNTIYF
TGTGCCAGCAGCACCGGGACAGCCACCTCTGGAAACACCATATATTTT
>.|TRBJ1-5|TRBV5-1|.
CASSLTVLGAGNQPQHF
TGCGCCAGCAGCTTGACGGTTTTGGGGGCCGGCAATCAGCCCCAGCATTTT
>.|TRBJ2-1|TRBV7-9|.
CASSSPTVSYNEQFF
TGTGCCAGCAGCTCTCCGACAGTTTCCTACAATGAGCAGTTCTTC
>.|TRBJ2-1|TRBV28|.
CASSAILGEQFF
TGTGCCAGCAGTGCCATACTCGGTGAGCAGTTCTTC
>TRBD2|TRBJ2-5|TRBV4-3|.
CASSHGAGGVGETQYF
TGCGCCAGCAGCCACGGCGCGGGAGGAGTGGGAGAGACCCAGTACTTC
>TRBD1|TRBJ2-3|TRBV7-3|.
CASSLNTGGADTQYF
TGTGCCAGCAGCTTAAACACAGGGGGCGCAGATACGCAGTATTTT
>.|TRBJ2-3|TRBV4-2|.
CASSRTVASTDTQYF
TGTGCCAGCAGCCGTACCGTGGCTAGCACAGATACGCAGTATTTT
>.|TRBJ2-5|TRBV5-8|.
CASSLGSGVQETQYF
TGTGCCAGCAGCTTGGGGTCAGGGGTCCAAGAGACCCAGTACTTC
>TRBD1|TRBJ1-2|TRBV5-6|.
CASSLTDRGQGYTF
TGTGCCAGCAGCTTAACCGACAGGGGGCAAGGCTACACCTTC
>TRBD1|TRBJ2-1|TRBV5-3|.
CARSLAGQGFNEQFF
TGTGCCAGAAGCTTGGCGGGACAGGGCTTCAATGAGCAGTTCTTC
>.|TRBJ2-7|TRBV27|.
CASSFQKPYEQYF
TGTGCCAGCAGTTTTCAGAAACCCTACGAGCAGTACTTC
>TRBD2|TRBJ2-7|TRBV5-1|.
CASSLREGPYEQYF
TGCGCCAGCAGCTTGCGGGAGGGCCCCTACGAGCAGTACTTC
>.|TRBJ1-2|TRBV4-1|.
CASSQEVGLGYTF
TGCGCCAGCAGCCAAGAGGTGGGGCTTGGCTACACCTTC
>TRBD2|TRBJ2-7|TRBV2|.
CASRGTSGSSYEQYF
TGTGCCAGCAGGGGAACTAGCGGGAGCTCCTACGAGCAGTACTTC
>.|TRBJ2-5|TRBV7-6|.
CASSAGSPGTQYF
TGTGCCAGCAGCGCCGGGTCCCCTGGGACCCAGTACTTC
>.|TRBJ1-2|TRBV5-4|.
CASSRGDGNYGYTF
TGTGCCAGCAGCAGAGGGGACGGTAACTATGGCTACACCTTC
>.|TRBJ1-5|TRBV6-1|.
CASSDRFQPQHF
TGTGCCAGCAGTGACAGGTTTCAGCCCCAGCATTTT
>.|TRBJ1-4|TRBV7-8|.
CASSLFSGLVPTPTNEKLFF
TGTGCCAGCAGCTTATTCAGTGGTCTGGTTCCAACTCCAACTAATGAAAAACTGTTTTTT
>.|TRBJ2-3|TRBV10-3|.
CAISESSVSDTQYF
TGTGCCATCAGTGAGTCGTCAGTTTCCGATACGCAGTATTTT
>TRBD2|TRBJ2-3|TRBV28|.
CATQMGGILTDTQYF
TGTGCCACCCAAATGGGAGGGATTCTTACAGATACGCAGTATTTT
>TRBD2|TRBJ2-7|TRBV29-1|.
CSVGLAGVVSSYEQYF
TGCAGCGTTGGACTAGCGGGAGTGGTAAGCTCCTACGAGCAGTACTTC
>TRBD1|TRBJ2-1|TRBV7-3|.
CASSLSQGAHNEQFF
TGTGCCAGCAGCTTGTCGCAGGGGGCCCACAATGAGCAGTTCTTC
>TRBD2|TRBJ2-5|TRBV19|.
CASTEGGRETQYF
TGTGCCAGTACCGAGGGAGGGCGCGAGACCCAGTACTTC
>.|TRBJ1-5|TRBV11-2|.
CASSFRAEPYSNQPQHF
TGTGCCAGCAGCTTTCGGGCCGAACCCTATAGCAATCAGCCCCAGCATTTT
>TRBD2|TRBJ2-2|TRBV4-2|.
CASSQDVTGGTGELFF
TGTGCCAGCAGCCAAGATGTGACGGGGGGAACCGGGGAGCTGTTTTTT
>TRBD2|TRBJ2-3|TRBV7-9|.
CASSLRGGGSLGTDTQYF
TGTGCCAGCTCACTTCGGGGGGGCGGGAGCCTTGGCACAGATACGCAGTATTTT
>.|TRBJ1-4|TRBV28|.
CASSLRGRYLFF
TGTGCCAGCAGTTTACGGGGGAGATACCTGTTTTTT
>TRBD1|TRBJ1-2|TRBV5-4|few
CASSLDRGFYYGYTF
TGTGCCAGCAGCTTGGACAGGGGGTTTTATTATGGCTACACCTTC
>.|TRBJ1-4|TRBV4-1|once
CASSQGFEATNEKLFF
TGCGCCAGCAGCCAAGGATTCGAGGCAACTAATGAAAAACTGTTTTTT
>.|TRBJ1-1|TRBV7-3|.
CASSLGHSNTEAFF
TGTGCCAGCAGCTTGGGACACTCGAACACTGAAGCTTTCTTT
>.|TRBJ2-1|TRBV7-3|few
CASSPGGQFYNEQFF
TGTGCCAGCAGCCCCGGAGGGCAATTCTACAATGAGCAGTTCTTC
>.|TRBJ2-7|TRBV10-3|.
CAISDRGAKGEEQYF
TGTGCCATCAGTGATCGGGGGGCCAAGGGAGAAGAGCAGTACTTC
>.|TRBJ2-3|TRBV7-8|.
CASSPRGTTSDTQYF
TGTGCCAGCAGCCCTAGGGGGACTACCTCAGATACGCAGTATTTT
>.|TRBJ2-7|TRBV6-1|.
CASSEIPGYYEQYF
TGTGCCAGCAGTGAAATCCCGGGTTACTACGAGCAGTACTTC
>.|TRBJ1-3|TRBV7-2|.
CASSPRPDQGGDTIYF
TGTGCCAGCAGCCCCCGACCTGACCAAGGGGGAGACACCATATATTTT
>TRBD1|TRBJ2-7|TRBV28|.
CASRQGGQGSYEQYF
TGTGCCAGCCGACAAGGCGGACAGGGCTCCTACGAGCAGTACTTC
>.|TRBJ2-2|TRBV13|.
CASSLDTSGELFF
TGTGCCAGCAGCTTAGATACATCTGGGGAGCTGTTTTTT
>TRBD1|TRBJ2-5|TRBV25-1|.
CASSEFQGAGETQYF
TGTGCCAGCAGTGAATTCCAGGGGGCAGGAGAGACCCAGTACTTC
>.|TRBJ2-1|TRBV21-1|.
CASRGGERFF
TGTGCCAGCAGGGGCGGGGAGCGGTTCTTC
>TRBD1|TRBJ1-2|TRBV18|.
CASSEQGADYGYTF
TGTGCCAGCTCGGAACAGGGGGCAGACTATGGCTACACCTTC
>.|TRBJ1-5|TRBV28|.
CASSLWQRQVSNQPQHF
TGTGCCAGCAGTTTATGGCAAAGACAGGTTAGCAATCAGCCCCAGCATTTT
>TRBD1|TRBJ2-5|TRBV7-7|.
CASSLTGGQETQYF
TGTGCTAGCAGCTTAACAGGGGGCCAAGAGACCCAGTACTTC
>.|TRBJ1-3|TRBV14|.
CAGSQGAGNTIYF
TGTGCCGGCAGTCAAGGGGCCGGAAACACCATATATTTT
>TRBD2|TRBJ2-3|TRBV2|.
CASSDGPWRGYTDTQYF
TGTGCCAGCAGTGATGGCCCCTGGCGGGGGTACACAGATACGCAGTATTTT
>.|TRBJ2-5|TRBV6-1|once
CASSEAGRHGETQYF
TGTGCCAGCAGTGAAGCAGGCCGCCATGGGGAGACCCAGTACTTC
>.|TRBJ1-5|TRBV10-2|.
CASGTSNQPQHF
TGCGCCAGCGGGACCAGCAATCAGCCCCAGCATTTT
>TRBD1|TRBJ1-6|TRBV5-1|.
CASSLKGQGGSPLHF
TGCGCCAGCAGCTTGAAGGGACAGGGTGGATCACCCCTCCACTTT
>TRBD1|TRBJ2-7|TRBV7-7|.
CASSLDATGTYEQYF
TGTGCTAGCAGCTTAGACGCGACAGGGACCTACGAGCAGTACTTC